This T cell receptor beta chain was recorded in a study of blood T cell repertoires in COVID-19. Background on the study: Sites in the United States, Italy and Spain provided acute and convalescent COVID-19 samples. In each case, the material was cDNA or gDNA derived from T cells, B-cell-depleted T cells, or PBMCs.

Germline V gene lookup returns CDR1 MGHRA and CDR2 YSYEKL. The CDR3 covers 17 residues. Germline trimming cut 3 bases from V and 0 bases from J; bases unmatched to any gene: 6. In the original analysis: Reference gene primer amplification in the assay estimated nucleated cell counts. Libraries were prepared by immunoSEQ multiplex PCR; TCRdb keeps only in-frame clonotypes and omits some of them. V, J and clone size reflect that table, while D and trimming were determined from the DNA. The data show approximately 500,000 clones, with 85% to 90% seen just once and around 8% held by the top ten. The material sequenced was peripheral blood. The rearrangement links TRBV4-1 to TRBJ1-3; 9 nucleotides line up with TRBD1. This receptor was taken from a woman in her forties or fifties with COVID-19, enrolled during active disease. CDR3 residues: CASSQTGGEGSGNTIYF. CDR3 coding DNA: TGCGCCAGCAGCCAGACAGGGGGGGAGGGCTCTGGAAACACCATATATTTT.